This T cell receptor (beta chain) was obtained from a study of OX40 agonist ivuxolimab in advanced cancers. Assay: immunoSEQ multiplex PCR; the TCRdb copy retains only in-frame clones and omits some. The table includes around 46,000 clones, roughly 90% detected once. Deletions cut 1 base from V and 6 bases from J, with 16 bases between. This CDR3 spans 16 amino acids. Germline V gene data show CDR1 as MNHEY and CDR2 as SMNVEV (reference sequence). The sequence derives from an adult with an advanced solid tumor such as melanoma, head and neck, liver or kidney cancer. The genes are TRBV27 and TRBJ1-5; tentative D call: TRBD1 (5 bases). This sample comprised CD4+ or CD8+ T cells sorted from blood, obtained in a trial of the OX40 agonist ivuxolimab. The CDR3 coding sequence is TGTGCCAGCAGTTTATTTTTCGGGGGAAAAGGTCAGCCCCAGCATTTT. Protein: CASSLFFGGKGQPQHF.